A selection of T cell receptor beta chains follows, all from one sample in a study of T cell clones after liver transplantation. The method was immunoSEQ multiplex PCR; TCRdb's version includes in-frame clones alone and lacks a portion of them. Counted here are tens of thousands of clones, roughly 92% occurring once; the ten biggest clones make up 0.8% to 1%. The sample here was CD4+ T cells from blood, taken less than 27 months after liver transplant. The receptors here all came from a human patient who received a liver transplant. Some T cells may trace back to the graft donor. Each CDR3 is given with its conserved first and last residue. A D gene is named only where the DNA matches it firmly.

D gene: TRBD2; V gene: TRBV6-6; J gene: TRBJ2-1; CDR3 DNA: TGTGCCAGCAGTTACGGGCTAGCGGGAGGCGAGCAGTTCTTC; CDR3 protein: CASSYGLAGGEQFF
D gene: -; V gene: TRBV6-5; J gene: TRBJ1-1; CDR3 DNA: TGTGCCAGCAGCTCCCCCGCGACATCGAACACTGAAGCTTTCTTT; CDR3 protein: CASSSPATSNTEAFF
D gene: TRBD1; V gene: TRBV6-1; J gene: TRBJ1-1; CDR3 DNA: TGTGCCAGCAGTGAAAGGACAGGGAACACTGAAGCTTTCTTT; CDR3 protein: CASSERTGNTEAFF
D gene: TRBD1; V gene: TRBV30; J gene: TRBJ1-5; CDR3 DNA: TGTGCCTGGGGACAGGGGGCGCCCGGTCAGCCCCAGCATTTT; CDR3 protein: CAWGQGAPGQPQHF
D gene: TRBD2; V gene: TRBV11-3; J gene: TRBJ2-2; CDR3 DNA: TGTGCCAGCAGCTTAGATTTAGCGGGGAGGAACACCGGGGAGCTGTTTTTT; CDR3 protein: CASSLDLAGRNTGELFF
D gene: -; V gene: TRBV2; J gene: TRBJ2-2; CDR3 DNA: TGTGCCAGCAAGCGGGACACCGGGGAGCTGTTTTTT; CDR3 protein: CASKRDTGELFF
D gene: -; V gene: TRBV13; J gene: TRBJ2-3; CDR3 DNA: TGTGCCAGCAGCCTACGTACTAGCACAGATACGCAGTATTTT; CDR3 protein: CASSLRTSTDTQYF
D gene: -; V gene: TRBV20-1; J gene: TRBJ1-1; CDR3 DNA: TGCAGTGCCAGGGTGACCACTGAAGCTTTCTTT; CDR3 protein: CSARVTTEAFF
D gene: -; V gene: TRBV18; J gene: TRBJ2-2; CDR3 DNA: TGTGCCAGCTCACCGGAGACAGCAAACACCGGGGAGCTGTTTTTT; CDR3 protein: CASSPETANTGELFF
D gene: TRBD1; V gene: TRBV2; J gene: TRBJ2-1; CDR3 DNA: TGTGCCAGCAACGTACAGGGGGACGGGTACAATGAGCAGTTCTTC; CDR3 protein: CASNVQGDGYNEQFF
D gene: -; V gene: TRBV13; J gene: TRBJ1-2; CDR3 DNA: TGTGCCAGCAGCCGGGACGAACTATCGGGGACCTTC; CDR3 protein: CASSRDELSGTF
D gene: -; V gene: TRBV5-5; J gene: TRBJ1-5; CDR3 DNA: TGTGCCAGCAGCCGGGATCCTAGCAATCAGCCCCAGCATTTT; CDR3 protein: CASSRDPSNQPQHF
D gene: -; V gene: TRBV14; J gene: TRBJ2-1; CDR3 DNA: TGTGCCAGCAGCCAAGACCTGGGTGACAAGCAGTTCTTC; CDR3 protein: CASSQDLGDKQFF
D gene: -; V gene: TRBV5-4; J gene: TRBJ1-3; CDR3 DNA: TGTGCCAGCAGCCCCGGCGGGGGTAGGGGAAACACCATATATTTT; CDR3 protein: CASSPGGGRGNTIYF
D gene: -; V gene: TRBV2; J gene: TRBJ2-7; CDR3 DNA: TGTGCCAGCAGTGATTTCGCCTACGAGCAGTACTTC; CDR3 protein: CASSDFAYEQYF
D gene: TRBD1; V gene: TRBV7-9; J gene: TRBJ1-1; CDR3 DNA: TGTGCCAGCAGCCTACTGGGACAGGGGGGGTCTGAAGCTTTCTTT; CDR3 protein: CASSLLGQGGSEAFF
D gene: TRBD2; V gene: TRBV11-3; J gene: TRBJ2-1; CDR3 DNA: TGTGCCAGCAGCCCTGGGGCGGGAGGGAGCTCCTACAATGAGCAGTTCTTC; CDR3 protein: CASSPGAGGSSYNEQFF
D gene: TRBD1; V gene: TRBV18; J gene: TRBJ1-1; CDR3 DNA: TGTGCCAGCTCACCGGGACAGGGTTCATTTACTGAAGCTTTCTTT; CDR3 protein: CASSPGQGSFTEAFF